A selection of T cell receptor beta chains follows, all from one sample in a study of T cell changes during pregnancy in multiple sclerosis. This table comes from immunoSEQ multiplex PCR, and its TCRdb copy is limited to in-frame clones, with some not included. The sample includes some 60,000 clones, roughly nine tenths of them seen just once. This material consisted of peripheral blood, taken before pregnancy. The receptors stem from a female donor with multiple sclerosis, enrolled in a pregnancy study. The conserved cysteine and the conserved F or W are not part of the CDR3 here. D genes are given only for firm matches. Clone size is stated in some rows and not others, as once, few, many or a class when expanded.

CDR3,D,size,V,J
ASSAGGGPQH,.,.,TRBV9,TRBJ1-5
ASSLSSGTHYGYT,.,.,TRBV4-3,TRBJ1-2
ASSGTGYGYT,TRBD1,.,TRBV9,TRBJ1-2
ASRGQGDTEAF,TRBD1,few,TRBV7-6,TRBJ1-1
ASSAAAGELF,.,.,TRBV9,TRBJ2-2
ASSQDMNTEAF,.,once,TRBV19,TRBJ1-1
ASSLQPSGANVLT,.,.,TRBV6-5,TRBJ2-6
ASSQALDTQY,.,.,TRBV6-1,TRBJ2-3
ASSILPSGETQY,.,.,TRBV19,TRBJ2-5
ASNPTDMNTEAF,.,once,TRBV2,TRBJ1-1
ASSSPSRGHNEQF,.,.,TRBV6-6,TRBJ2-1
ASSYRMNTEAF,.,.,TRBV7-2,TRBJ1-1
ASSPLGGDRGRISTEAF,TRBD1,.,TRBV7-6,TRBJ1-1
ASSSGQGAFYEQY,TRBD1,.,TRBV19,TRBJ2-7
ASAGDGGLSWPQH,.,.,TRBV2,TRBJ1-5
ASSEFTGGY,TRBD1,.,TRBV6-1,TRBJ2-7
ASSLGGGLNSPLH,.,.,TRBV7-3,TRBJ1-6
ASKSLAGVGELF,TRBD2,.,TRBV5-4,TRBJ2-2
ASSFTGGNSPLH,.,.,TRBV5-6,TRBJ1-6
ASSLRDSYYGYT,TRBD1,.,TRBV28,TRBJ1-2
SALGVNEQF,.,once,TRBV29-1,TRBJ2-1
ASSLVRGSDEQY,TRBD1,.,TRBV11-2,TRBJ2-7
ASSPGQPNSPLH,.,.,TRBV7-8,TRBJ1-6
ASSLDADYYGYT,.,.,TRBV27,TRBJ1-2
ASSPREGTDTQY,.,.,TRBV19,TRBJ2-3
ASGLSRTENNEQF,.,.,TRBV12-5,TRBJ2-1
ASSQVGGNTEAF,.,few,TRBV4-1,TRBJ1-1
ATSRGRFSGANVLT,.,.,TRBV2,TRBJ2-6
ASSKVPTGGLDEQY,.,.,TRBV21-1,TRBJ2-7
ASRSSGLGADTQY,TRBD2,.,TRBV27,TRBJ2-3
ASSRRQVNSGNTIY,.,.,TRBV4-3,TRBJ1-3
ASSPLAAGGSDTQY,TRBD2,.,TRBV18,TRBJ2-3
ASSFRTGLAGGSEETQY,TRBD2,.,TRBV27,TRBJ2-5
ASSEDRGSKNIQY,TRBD1,.,TRBV2,TRBJ2-4
ASSQGDRNTGELF,TRBD1,once,TRBV7-9,TRBJ2-2
SVVVHERAGELF,.,.,TRBV29-1,TRBJ2-2
ASSEGSGGGDTQY,TRBD2,.,TRBV6-4,TRBJ2-3
ASSALDRVGRGINTGELF,TRBD1,.,TRBV9,TRBJ2-2
ASSLSGQGNSPLH,TRBD1,.,TRBV7-8,TRBJ1-6